This is a list of T cell receptor beta chains from one sample in a study of beta chain features in type 1 diabetes. Repertoires were generated with immunoSEQ multiplex PCR, while TCRdb's copy carries only in-frame clones and drops some. Here the sample spans over 300,000 clones, around 9.7% being singletons. The sequencing sample was made of central memory CD4+ T cells from blood. Receptor source: a man aged 30 to 39 with type 1 diabetes. CDR3s include the opening cysteine and the closing phenylalanine or tryptophan. D genes are given only for firm matches. Clone size is stated in some rows and not others, as once, few, many or a class when expanded.

.	TRBJ1-6	TRBV27	.	CASSLEGEAYNSPLHF	TGTGCCAGCAGTTTAGAGGGGGAAGCCTATAATTCACCCCTCCACTTT
.	TRBJ2-1	TRBV23-1	TRBD2	CASRIGLAGGRSGEQFF	TGCGCCAGCCGGATCGGACTAGCGGGGGGGCGTTCGGGTGAGCAGTTCTTC
.	TRBJ1-5	TRBV25-1	.	CASSLPHSNQPQHF	TGTGCCAGCAGTTTACCTCATAGCAATCAGCCCCAGCATTTT
few	TRBJ2-5	TRBV27	.	CASSPRGFRETQYF	TGTGCCAGCAGTCCACGGGGTTTTCGAGAGACCCAGTACTTC
.	TRBJ2-2	TRBV29-1	.	CSVSETGELFF	TGCAGCGTTTCCGAAACCGGGGAGCTGTTTTTT
.	TRBJ2-3	TRBV6-5	TRBD2	CASSSSGGADTQYF	TGTGCCAGCAGCTCTAGCGGGGGGGCGGATACGCAGTATTTT
.	TRBJ1-2	TRBV20-1	.	CSVTRDYGYTF	TGCAGCGTAACCAGGGACTATGGCTACACCTTC
.	TRBJ2-1	TRBV10-1	.	CASSEGVGEQFF	TGCGCCAGCAGTGAGGGGGTTGGGGAGCAGTTCTTC
.	TRBJ1-2	TRBV7-2	.	CASSLRQTPNYGYTF	TGTGCCAGCAGCTTACGACAAACCCCTAACTATGGCTACACCTTC
.	TRBJ2-5	TRBV4-1	.	CASSLLLLAQETQYF	TGCGCCAGCAGCCTTCTACTACTAGCCCAAGAGACCCAGTACTTC
few	TRBJ2-5	TRBV4-1	TRBD1	CASSQDPGGQETQYF	TGCGCCAGCAGCCAAGATCCAGGGGGCCAAGAGACCCAGTACTTC
few	TRBJ2-5	TRBV9	TRBD2	CASSAGTSGGTDQETQYF	TGTGCCAGCAGCGCCGGGACTAGCGGGGGGACCGACCAAGAGACCCAGTACTTC
few	TRBJ2-1	TRBV2	TRBD1	CASSEGGTGGMNEQFF	TGTGCCAGCAGTGAAGGCGGGACAGGGGGCATGAATGAGCAGTTCTTC
few	TRBJ2-2	TRBV7-2	.	CASSLSYGELFF	TGTGCCAGCAGCTTATCCTACGGGGAGCTGTTTTTT
few	TRBJ2-5	TRBV6-1	TRBD2	CASEGTASGETQYF	TGTGCCAGCGAAGGGACCGCTAGCGGGGAGACCCAGTACTTC
few	TRBJ1-6	TRBV10-3	.	CAISEGQGDNSPLHF	TGTGCCATCAGTGAGGGCCAGGGCGATAATTCACCCCTCCACTTT
.	TRBJ1-5	TRBV6-5	.	CASSYSGNTQPQHF	TGTGCCAGCAGTTACTCGGGAAACACTCAGCCCCAGCATTTT
.	TRBJ2-1	TRBV6-5	TRBD1	CASRQGSYNEQFF	TGTGCCAGCCGACAGGGCTCCTACAATGAGCAGTTCTTC
.	TRBJ2-7	TRBV20-1	.	CSAGHYEQYF	TGCAGTGCCGGACACTACGAGCAGTACTTC
.	TRBJ1-2	TRBV7-2	.	CASSFDMDGYTF	TGTGCCAGCAGCTTCGACATGGATGGCTACACCTTC